This TCR beta chain was captured by sequencing in a study of a mutant IDH1 vaccine in newly diagnosed glioma. Study as a whole: First vaccine doses came 4-6 weeks after radiotherapy alone, or with temozolomide cycles. Patients under treatment included around 60% males and approximately 38% females and had a mean age of approximately 40 years. Patients' prior therapy spanned radiotherapy, temozolomide, or both; most underwent both.

The V gene's germline CDR1 is MGHRA and CDR2 YSYEKL. V lost 1 base and J lost 4, with 7 bases in between. The CDR3 contains 13 residues. Time point described: week 11, during vaccination. The content of each vaccine dose was 300 ug of mutant IDH1 20-mer peptide, and topical imiquimod accompanied it. Study-level findings and limits: Vaccine-induced responses were seen in approximately 92% of patients, spanning several MHC alleles.

Using immunoSEQ multiplex PCR, the repertoire was profiled, and TCRdb retains in-frame clones only, with some absent. The sample has around 57,000 clones, approximately 89% seen once. This clone appeared once. Its specificity is not known. This clonotype originated in a man aged 40-49 years with glioma. This chain joins TRBV4-1 and TRBJ2-5, with D possibly TRBD2 on 5 matching bases. Specimen: PBMCs, collected from a glioma patient whose treatment included an IDH1 peptide vaccine. CDR3 residues: CASSQGRGETQYF. CDR3 nucleotide sequence: TGCGCCAGCAGCCAAGGTCGGGGAGAGACCCAGTACTTC.